This T cell receptor beta chain was retrieved from a study of blood T cell repertoires in COVID-19. Overall study: The cDNA or gDNA used as material had been derived from T cells, B-cell-depleted T cells, or PBMCs.

Per the original data handling: Amplification with reference gene primers provided the estimates of nucleated cell counts. Libraries were prepared by immunoSEQ multiplex PCR; TCRdb keeps only in-frame clonotypes and omits some of them. That table is the source of V, J and clone size, and D and trimming were worked out from the DNA. The sample contains about 250,000 clones, roughly 86% of which appear only once. Only one count was recorded for this clone. Participants came from fewer than 25 US areas, aged about 18 to 95 years. Assignments of participants to cohorts depended upon their own reported clinical history. With 1 base removed from V and 2 bases from J, the gap between germline ends came to 11 bases. The length of the CDR3 is 15 residues. Per germline, CDR1 LNHDA and CDR2 SQIVND (reference sequence).

The chain recombines TRBV19 with TRBJ1-1, with a weak D call TRBD1 (5 bases). This TCR was recovered from a woman aged 25 to 45 with acute COVID-19. The sample comprised PBMCs or T cells enriched from blood (not recorded which). The CDR3 region has the DNA TGTGCCAGTAGTATAGGGCCAGGGCGAAACACTGAAGCTTTCTTT. Translation: CASSIGPGRNTEAFF.